What follows is one T cell receptor (beta chain) and its context. The data were obtained in a study of T-cell reconstitution after alpha-beta-depleted transplantation in children. Unique molecular identifiers were used to barcode this TCRbeta library. MiXCR, run by TCRdb on the PCR reads, gives a single entry per CDR3 protein. The sample has 350,000 to 450,000 distinct CDR3 sequences, roughly 13% seen once. This CDR3 spans 13 amino acids. The V gene's germline CDR1 is LNHDA and CDR2 SQIVND (reference sequence). Trimming removed 10 bases from V and 7 bases from J; junction bases left unmatched: 7. This TCR was recovered from a human donor who donated a stem cell graft to a child with Fanconi anemia. This sample comprised PBMCs, obtained from the stem cell graft. The chain recombines TRBV19 with TRBJ2-3; 11 nucleotides agree with TRBD2. The CDR3 is CATSGTSGYTQYF. The CDR3 nucleotides read TGTGCCACTTCCGGGACTAGCGGTTATACGCAGTATTTT.